A single sample gave rise to the 28 T cell receptor beta chains below, sequenced in a study of blood T cell repertoires in COVID-19. The protocol was immunoSEQ multiplex PCR, while the TCRdb copy is restricted to in-frame clones and leaves out a portion. The table shows about 110,000 clones, with 84% occurring only once. The sequencing input was peripheral blood. The receptors originated from a woman older than 75 with active or convalescent COVID-19.

The V and J genes are TRBV12-3 or TRBV12-4 and TRBJ2-2; D gene uncertain. The CDR3 consists of 10 residues. Trimming removed 1 base at V and 15 bases at J, with 6 bases between. This CDR3 is CASSLDKMFF. In DNA, the CDR3 is TGTGCCAGCAGTTTAGACAAGATGTTTTTT.

The J gene is TRBJ2-3, the V gene TRBV4-2; 8 nucleotides agree with TRBD2. The germline CDR1 and CDR2 sequences are LGHNA and YNFKEQ. Trimming removed 6 bases from V and 3 bases from J; junction bases left unmatched: 14. The CDR3 is 17 residues long. CDR3 region: CASSPRFSGSSTDTQYF. The DNA for the CDR3 is TGTGCCAGCAGTCCAAGGTTCAGCGGGAGTAGTACAGATACGCAGTATTTT.

Comments on this clone: Since a much larger clone is just one base distant, this may be a read error. This rearrangement joins TRBV9 to TRBJ1-4, with 10 positions matching TRBD1. Germline CDR1 is SGDLS and CDR2 is YYNGEE. The V gene end was trimmed by 4 bases and the J gene end by 3 bases; junction bases not matched to a gene: 3. The CDR3 extends over 15 amino acids. CDR3 coding DNA: TGTGCCAGCAGCCCCGGGACAGGGGCTAATGAAAAACTGTTTTTT. Its protein product is CASSPGTGANEKLFF.

The J gene is TRBJ2-7, the V gene TRBV24-1; D unresolved. The CDR3 has 13 residues. V lost 2 bases and J lost 3, with 7 bases in between. Germline-derived CDR1 and CDR2 are KGHDR and SFDVKD. The CDR3 bases are TGTGCCACCAGTGATTCCCCCGGCTACGAGCAGTACTTC. It is translated as CATSDSPGYEQYF.

The CDR3 DNA is TGTGCCAGCAGAACAAGTGCAACTAATGAAAAACTGTTTTTT. It specifies CASRTSATNEKLFF. The chain joins TRBV6-5 to TRBJ1-4; no firm D call. The length of the CDR3 is 14 residues. CDR1 is MNHEY, CDR2 SVGAGI, per germline. Trimming cost V 6 bases and J 0 bases, with 8 bases left between them.

The J gene is TRBJ2-5, the V gene TRBV10-3; the match to TRBD2 covers 13 bases. The germline V gene has CDR1 ENHRY and CDR2 SYGVKD. The CDR3 contains 14 residues. V gave up 10 bases and J gave up 5 bases; unmatched junction bases: 7. The CDR3 nucleotides are TGTGCCACCCAACCACTAGCGGGAGGGGAGACCCAGTACTTC. Translating it yields CATQPLAGGETQYF.

V and J are TRBV3-1 (or the pseudogene TRBV3-2) and TRBJ2-5; D gene uncertain. V was shortened by 6 bases and J by 2 bases, with 10 bases between the two germline ends. There are 13 residues in the CDR3. Germline V gene lookup returns CDR1 LGHDT and CDR2 YNNKEL (reference sequence). The CDR3 loop reads CASRPLGQETQYF. As DNA, the CDR3 is TGTGCCAGCAGGCCCCTCGGGCAAGAGACCCAGTACTTC.

CDR3 protein: CAISDPRGSGNTIYF. The CDR3 coding sequence is TGTGCCATCAGTGATCCCAGGGGGTCCGGAAACACCATATATTTT. J is TRBJ1-3 and V is TRBV10-3; 7 nucleotides match TRBD1. Germline assignment: CDR1 ENHRY and CDR2 SYGVKD. V lost 3 bases to trimming and J lost 4 bases; unmatched junction nucleotides: 6. There are 15 residues in the CDR3.

The chain couples TRBV28 to TRBJ1-5, with 7 positions matching TRBD1. V dropped 5 bases and J dropped 1; count of bases not matched to a gene: 17. The CDR3 is 19 amino acids. Germline V gene lookup returns CDR1 MDHEN and CDR2 SYDVKM. The CDR3 nucleotides are TGTGCCAGCAGTCCCCTTACCTACAGGGGAGGAACCAGCAATCAGCCCCAGCATTTT. This translates into CASSPLTYRGGTSNQPQHF.

The J gene is TRBJ2-6, the V gene TRBV19; D is unclear. From germline, CDR1 is LNHDA and CDR2 SQIVND (reference sequence). The V gene lost 5 bases and the J gene lost 0 bases, with 11 bases spanning the gap. The CDR3 runs to 16 residues. In nucleotides, the CDR3 is TGTGCCAGTAGTCACCTGGGCAACTCTGGGGCCAACGTCCTGACTTTC. This translates into CASSHLGNSGANVLTF.

This clone has just a few counts. J is TRBJ2-1 and V is TRBV2, with TRBD2 matching 9 bases. V shed 6 bases, J shed 1 base, and the junction held 7 bases outside the gene matches. From germline, CDR1 is SNHLY and CDR2 FYNNEI. CDR3 size: 16 residues. CDR3 in DNA: TGTGCCAGCAGAGGCCCTAGCGGGACTTCCTACAATGAGCAGTTCTTC. It specifies CASRGPSGTSYNEQFF.

The chain links TRBV6-5 to TRBJ2-3; tentatively, D is TRBD2 (5 bases). The CDR3 extends over 13 amino acids. Trimming stripped 8 bases from V and 6 bases from J, with 15 bases between. CDR1 and CDR2 from the germline V gene are MNHEY and SVGAGI. The chain's CDR3 is CASGTDRRDTQYF. The DNA for the CDR3 is TGTGCCAGCGGAACGGACCGGAGGGATACGCAGTATTTT.

V and J are TRBV19 and TRBJ2-1; 14 bases fit TRBD2. With V trimmed by 2 bases and J by 12 bases, 9 bases remained unmatched. The CDR3 runs 16 residues. Germline V CDR1 and CDR2: LNHDA, SQIVND (reference sequence). The CDR3 DNA sequence: TGTGCCAGTAGTATATACCGTGGACTAGCGGGAGGTTTGCAGTTCTTC. Protein sequence: CASSIYRGLAGGLQFF.

V gene TRBV3-1 (or the pseudogene TRBV3-2) combines with J gene TRBJ2-5; 14 bases match TRBD2. Germline assignment: CDR1 LGHDT and CDR2 YNNKEL (reference sequence). This CDR3 comprises 16 residues. After removal of 1 base from V and 4 bases from J, the junction contained 2 bases not matched to a gene. DNA of the CDR3: TGTGCCAGCAGCCAAGGGACTAGCGGGAGGATAGAGACCCAGTACTTC. Its protein product is CASSQGTSGRIETQYF.

The rearrangement joins TRBV5-4 to TRBJ2-4; TRBD2 aligns across 9 bases. CDR3 length: 16 residues. V lost 0 bases, J lost 3 bases, and 4 bases stayed unmatched. Germline CDR1 SGHNT, CDR2 YYREEE (reference sequence). The CDR3 here is CASSLGREGVKNIQYF. The CDR3 bases are TGTGCCAGCAGCTTGGGGCGGGAGGGGGTCAAAAACATTCAGTACTTC.

The table lists this clone with a few counts. The V gene is TRBV11-3, the J gene TRBJ2-7, with D unresolved. This CDR3 contains 13 residues. V lost 2 bases to trimming and J lost 7 bases, with 12 bases between them. Per the germline V gene, CDR1 is SGHNT and CDR2 is YENEEA. CDR3 residues: CASSLNVRSEQYF. CDR3 DNA: TGTGCCAGCAGCTTAAACGTTCGGTCTGAGCAGTACTTC. Full variable domain (remainder filled in from reference TRBV11-3 and TRBJ2-7): EAGVVQSPRYKIIEKKQPVAFWCNPISGHNTLYWYLQNLGQGPELLIRYENEEAVDDSQLPKDRFSAERLKGVDSTLKIQPAELGDSAVYLCASSLNVRSEQYFGPGTRLTVT.

This chain connects TRBV28 to TRBJ2-2; TRBD1 aligns across 7 bases. The germline CDR1 and CDR2 sequences are MDHEN and SYDVKM. CDR3 size: 17 residues. V gave up 5 bases and J gave up 2 bases; unmatched junction bases: 11. CDR3 DNA sequence: TGTGCCAGCAGTCCTAGGCCGGGGACAGCAAACACCGGGGAGCTGTTTTTT. Translated, it gives CASSPRPGTANTGELFF.

The J gene is TRBJ1-2, the V gene TRBV29-1, with D possibly being TRBD1 (5 bases). Per the germline V gene, CDR1 is SQVTM and CDR2 is ANQGSEA. The CDR3 is 12 residues long. V was cut by 4 bases and J by 2 bases, with 8 bases left in between. The CDR3 region has the DNA TGCAGCGTTGCAGGGAACAACTATGGCTACACCTTC. Its protein product is CSVAGNNYGYTF.

The rearrangement uses TRBV5-1 and TRBJ2-3; possibly TRBD1 for D (6 bases). CDR1 and CDR2 from the germline V gene are SGHRS and YFSETQ. The CDR3 length is 15 residues. V was shortened by 0 bases and J by 0 bases, with 8 bases between the two germline ends. Here the CDR3 reads CASSLGGLSTDTQYF. The CDR3 DNA reads TGCGCCAGCAGCTTGGGGGGGCTTAGCACAGATACGCAGTATTTT.

The J gene is TRBJ2-2, the V gene TRBV9; D might be TRBD2 (5 bases). Deletions cut 7 bases from V and 5 bases from J, with 18 bases between. The CDR3 is 15 amino acids. Germline V gene sequence: CDR1 SGDLS, CDR2 YYNGEE. The CDR3 DNA sequence: TGTGCCAGCCAGAGGTCCGGGGTTGGTACCGGGGAGCTGTTTTTT. Its translation is CASQRSGVGTGELFF.

The CDR3 loop is CASSQDSGKLFF. CDR3 DNA sequence: TGTGCCAGCTCACAAGACTCGGGGAAACTGTTTTTT. This chain connects TRBV18 to TRBJ1-4; D gene unclear. V was shortened by 4 bases and J by 11 bases, with 11 bases between the two germline ends. The CDR3 sequence is 12 residues long. Germline V gene lookup returns CDR1 KGHSH and CDR2 LQKENI.

This clone was recorded once. This rearrangement joins TRBV15 to TRBJ2-7; TRBD2 might be the D (5 bases). The V end lost 3 bases, the J end lost 3 bases, and 9 bases lay between the germline ends. Germline V gene lookup returns CDR1 LNHNV and CDR2 YYDKDF (reference sequence). The CDR3 runs 13 residues. The CDR3 DNA is TGTGCCACCAGCAGTGGACTCGACTACGAGCAGTACTTC. It encodes CATSSGLDYEQYF.

The count of this clone is one. This chain uses TRBV10-3 with TRBJ1-2, with 7 positions matching TRBD1. Germline trimming cut 1 base from V and 5 bases from J; bases unmatched to any gene: 7. This CDR3 is built from 15 residues. Germline V lookup: CDR1 ENHRY, CDR2 SYGVKD. In nucleotides, the CDR3 is TGTGCCATCAGTGAGTTGACAGGGTCTTTGTATGGCTACACCTTC. Translating gives CAISELTGSLYGYTF.

This clone was seen a few times. This chain connects TRBV28 to TRBJ1-5, with TRBD1 identical over 8 bases. V shed 7 bases and J 5 bases; nucleotides not matched to a gene: 10. CDR3 length equals 15 residues. Germline V gives CDR1 MDHEN, CDR2 SYDVKM. CDR3 sequence: CASTTRDRWDQPQHF. CDR3 DNA: TGTGCCAGCACCACCCGGGACAGGTGGGATCAGCCCCAGCATTTT.

The chain employs TRBV21-1 and TRBJ2-5; TRBD1 is taken as the D call from the table, unchecked against the DNA. TRBV21-1 is a recognized pseudogene. The CDR3 is made up of 13 amino acids. The CDR3 protein is CASTKDSQETQYF. Here the CDR3 DNA reads TGTGCCAGCACCAAGGACAGTCAAGAGACCCAGTACTTC.

This clone was counted a single time. J is TRBJ2-3 and V is TRBV11-3; TRBD2 agrees at 8 bases. This CDR3 comprises 13 residues. Trimming cost V 5 bases and J 6 bases; bases outside gene matches: 4. CDR1 and CDR2 from the germline V gene are SGHNT and YENEEA. CDR3 in amino acids: CASSPGLADTQYF. In nucleotides, the CDR3 is TGTGCCAGCAGCCCTGGACTAGCTGATACGCAGTATTTT.

The CDR3 nucleotides read TGTGCCAGCAGCACACAGGGGGCGAGTACCGGGGAGCTGTTTTTT. Amino acids: CASSTQGASTGELFF. This rearrangement joins TRBV6-6 to TRBJ2-2, with 9 nucleotides matching TRBD1. Unmatched junction bases numbered 7, after V lost 6 bases and J lost 5 bases. The CDR3 totals 15 residues. Per the germline V gene, CDR1 is MNHNY and CDR2 is SVGAGI (reference sequence).

The chain has TRBV27 and TRBJ1-5; D is unresolved. The length of the CDR3 is 15 residues. Looked up from germline, CDR1 is MNHEY and CDR2 is SMNVEV (reference sequence). Trimming stripped 5 bases from V and 2 bases from J, with 13 bases between. DNA for the CDR3: TGTGCCAGCAGTCCAACCTCCGGGGGCAATCAGCCCCAGCATTTT. This sequence encodes CASSPTSGGNQPQHF.